This TCR beta chain was observed in a study of shared clonotypes between healthy human individuals. Overall study context: The people who gave samples were a couple of women and three men aged 18 to 49. Per donor, CD8 memory used one plate, CD8 naive used two, CD4 memory used three and CD4 naive used three.

Healthy HIV-negative adults with no recent acute infections or vaccinations were recruited as donors. Trimming cost V 2 bases and J 0 bases, with 14 bases left between them. Per germline, CDR1 SGHRS and CDR2 YFSETQ. The CDR3 has 16 amino acids. Produced via immunoSEQ multiplex PCR; TCRdb's table is partial and in-frame only. Among 950,000 to 1,100,000 clones listed, around 74% were seen once. General observations from the study: Generally, naive subsets (rather than memory subsets) showed larger estimated richness.

This clone was found many times. Its antigen remains unknown. Sequencing was carried out using memory CD4+ T cells sorted from blood. The subset here: CD45RA-negative fraction. The source of this sequence is a man aged 18 to 29 in good health. J is TRBJ1-1 and V is TRBV5-1; tentatively, D is TRBD1 (6 bases). This CDR3 is CASSFGAGTLNTEAFF. CDR3 coding DNA: TGCGCCAGCAGCTTTGGTGCGGGGACATTGAACACTGAAGCTTTCTTT.